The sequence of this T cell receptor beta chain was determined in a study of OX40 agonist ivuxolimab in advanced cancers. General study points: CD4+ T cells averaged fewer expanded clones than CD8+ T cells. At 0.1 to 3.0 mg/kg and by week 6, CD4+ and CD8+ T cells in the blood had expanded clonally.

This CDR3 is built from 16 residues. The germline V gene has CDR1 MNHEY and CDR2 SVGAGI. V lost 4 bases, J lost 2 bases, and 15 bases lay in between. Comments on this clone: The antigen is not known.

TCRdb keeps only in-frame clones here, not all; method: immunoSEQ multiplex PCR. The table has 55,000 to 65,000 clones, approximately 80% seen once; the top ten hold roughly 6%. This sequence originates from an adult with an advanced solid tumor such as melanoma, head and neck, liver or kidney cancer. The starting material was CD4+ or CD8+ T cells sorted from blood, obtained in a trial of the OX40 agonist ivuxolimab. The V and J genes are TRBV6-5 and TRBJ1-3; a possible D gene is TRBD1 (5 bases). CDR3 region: CASSLDTAFTGNTIYF. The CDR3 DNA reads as TGTGCCAGCAGTTTGGACACAGCCTTCACTGGAAACACCATATATTTT.